This TCR beta chain appears in the sequencing data of a study of blood T cell repertoires in COVID-19. Across the study: Specimens from acute and convalescent COVID-19 originated in the United States, Italy and Spain.

V shed 2 bases, J shed 6 bases, and the junction held 3 bases outside the gene matches. The CDR3 covers 14 residues. Germline V gene sequence: CDR1 MRHNA, CDR2 SNTAGT. Study processing details: By means of reference gene primer amplification, nucleated cell counts were estimated. TCRdb's copy holds only in-frame clones and misses some; the assay was immunoSEQ multiplex PCR. The D gene and trimming were derived from the DNA, and the V and J assignments and clone size from that table. The table lists roughly 100,000 clones, approximately 77% of them singletons, with roughly 10% in the top ten. The sequencing sample was made of peripheral blood. The TCR comes from an elderly woman with acute or convalescent COVID-19. V gene TRBV6-4 combines with J gene TRBJ2-3; TRBD2 matches at 9 bases. The CDR3 region has the DNA TGTGCCAGCAGTGACCGCCTAGCGGGGGATACGCAGTATTTT. This codes for CASSDRLAGDTQYF.